This T cell receptor beta chain derives from a study of long-term antiretroviral therapy in people with HIV. Study as a whole: Specimens dating back about a decade before the 2015 immediate-ART recommendation are the oldest included.

At survey level, the immunoSEQ assay was run in its v3.0 version. Assay used: immunoSEQ multiplex PCR; TCRdb lists only in-frame clones, some missing. Of 15,000 to 20,000 clones listed, 80% to 90% are singletons. Details on this clone: Its matching antigen is unknown.

Without exception, participants with HIV were treated in the United States. Every sample had about 1-11 million cryopreserved PBMC in it before DNA extraction. Study conclusions and caveats: Narrower CDR3 length ranges marked HIV repertoires relative to controls.

Germline values: CDR1 SGHDT, CDR2 YYEEEE. V was trimmed by 4 bases and J by 3 bases, leaving 19 bases between them. The CDR3 is 16 amino acids. The chain links TRBV5-6 to TRBJ1-1; D gene unclear. The starting material was unsorted PBMCs, obtained 2.1 years after starting antiretroviral therapy. This sequence was found in a man aged 18 to 30 with HIV. CDR3 region: CASSDDEWRTHTEAFF. For the CDR3, the DNA is TGTGCCAGCAGCGATGACGAGTGGCGTACCCACACTGAAGCTTTCTTT.